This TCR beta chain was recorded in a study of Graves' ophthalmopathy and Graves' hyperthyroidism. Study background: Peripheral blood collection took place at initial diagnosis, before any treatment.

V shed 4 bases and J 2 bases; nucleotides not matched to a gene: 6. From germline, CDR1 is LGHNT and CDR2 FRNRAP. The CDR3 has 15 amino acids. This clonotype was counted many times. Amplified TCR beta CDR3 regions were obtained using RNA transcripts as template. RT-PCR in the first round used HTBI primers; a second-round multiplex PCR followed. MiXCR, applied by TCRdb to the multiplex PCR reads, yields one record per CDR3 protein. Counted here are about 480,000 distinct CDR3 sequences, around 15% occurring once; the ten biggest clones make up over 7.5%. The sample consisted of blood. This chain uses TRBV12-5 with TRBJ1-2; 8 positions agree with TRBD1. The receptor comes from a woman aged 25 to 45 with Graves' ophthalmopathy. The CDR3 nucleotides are TGTGCTAGTGGTTCGGGGACAGGCTTGAACTATGGCTACACCTTC. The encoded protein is CASGSGTGLNYGYTF.